The sequence of this TCR beta chain was determined in a study of shared clonotypes between healthy human individuals. As to this clone: The antigen is not known.

Broader study findings: Genetic and exposure-history diversity was limited by the few donors. Between a handful of donors, naive CD4 clonotypes were shared at a level of about 5%. All-four-donor shared clonotypes had higher generation probabilities than non-shared clonotypes did.

The authors divided CD4+ cells into CD45RA+ naive and CD45RA-negative memory subsets. Repertoires were generated with immunoSEQ multiplex PCR, while TCRdb's copy carries only in-frame clones and drops some. This sample has under 750,000 clones, with approximately 72% found just once. The CDR3 runs 15 residues. Trimming stripped 3 bases from V and 1 base from J, with 13 bases between. Germline CDR1 is SGHDN and CDR2 is FVKESK. The specimen sequenced was memory CD4+ T cells sorted from blood. Stated subset: CD45RA-negative fraction. The TCR originated in a woman in her thirties in good health. V is TRBV14 and J is TRBJ2-7, with D possibly matching TRBD1 (6 bases). CDR3: CASSQGAGKSYEQYF. The CDR3 bases are TGTGCCAGCAGCCAGGGGGCAGGGAAATCCTACGAGCAGTACTTC.